The next 32 T cell receptor beta chains were all read from a single sample in a study of spatial heterogeneity in lung cancer. TCRdb reprocessed the 5' RACE reads with MiXCR, giving one entry per CDR3 protein. In the table there are more than 2,000 distinct CDR3 sequences, approximately 7.6% of which are singletons. Time point here: sample taken at primary tumor resection. This material consisted of normal lung tissue next to the tumor, taken at surgery. The receptors originated from a female donor with early-stage non-small cell lung cancer.

Concerning this clonotype itself: A much larger clone lies a single base off, so this may be a read error. The chain has TRBV7-6 and TRBJ1-4, with 8 bases identical to TRBD1. This CDR3 is built from 16 residues. From germline, CDR1 is SGHVS and CDR2 FNYEAQ. V lost 0 bases and J lost 7; bases outside the gene matches: 7. CDR3 loop: CASSLAATGELEKLFF. The CDR3, as DNA: TGTGCCAGCAGCTTAGCGGCGACAGGGGAGCTTGAAAAACTGTTTTTT.

This clonotype is deemed medium-sized (0.01 to 0.1%). The J gene is TRBJ1-1, the V gene TRBV29-1; TRBD1 is a possible D gene (5 bases). CDR1 SQVTM and CDR2 ANQGSEA come from the germline V gene. The ends were cut back, 6 bases at V and 4 bases at J, with 21 bases in the middle. There are 15 residues in the CDR3. CDR3 sequence (DNA): TGCAGCGTCCGACCCACCCGCGGTAGGGGCACTGAAGCTTTCTTT. It yields the protein CSVRPTRGRGTEAFF.

This clonotype is labeled as medium-sized. This rearrangement joins TRBV20-1 to TRBJ2-2; 8 nucleotides agree with TRBD2. Trimming at V came to 0 bases and at J to 4 bases, leaving 7 bases not matched to a gene. Germline V gives CDR1 DFQATT, CDR2 SNEGSKA (reference sequence). The CDR3 sequence is 16 residues long. The CDR3 DNA sequence: TGCAGTGCTAGAGATCTGGCGGGGGGAGTCACCGGGGAGCTGTTTTTT. It is translated as CSARDLAGGVTGELFF.

This clonotype is categorized as medium-sized. The chain couples TRBV20-1 to TRBJ1-5; a possible D gene is TRBD1 (5 bases). The CDR3 runs to 16 residues. Germline assignment: CDR1 DFQATT and CDR2 SNEGSKA (reference sequence). The V and J ends lost 0 bases and 3 bases respectively, with 15 bases between them. The CDR3 DNA follows: TGCAGTGCTAGAGATCGGATTGCGACAGCCAATCAGCCCCAGCATTTT. The encoded protein is CSARDRIATANQPQHF.

This clonotype is judged medium-sized. The V call is TRBV20-1, the J call TRBJ1-3, with 8 positions matching TRBD1. The germline gives CDR1 DFQATT, CDR2 SNEGSKA (reference sequence). Trimming removed 6 bases from V and 3 bases from J; junction bases left unmatched: 7. The CDR3 is 14 residues long. The CDR3 protein is CSAPGQGSGNTIYF. For the CDR3, the DNA is TGCAGTGCACCAGGACAGGGTAGTGGAAACACCATATATTTT.

The chain carries TRBV6-1 and TRBJ2-7, with 7 nucleotides matching TRBD1. Germline CDR1 is MNHNS and CDR2 is SASEGT. Trimming cost V 8 bases and J 2 bases; bases outside gene matches: 6. This CDR3 region has 13 residues. The CDR3 loop reads CASGRDSTYEQYF. The CDR3 DNA reads as TGTGCCAGCGGAAGGGACAGTACCTACGAGCAGTACTTC.

The rearrangement links TRBV20-1 to TRBJ2-4; D remains ambiguous. Germline assignment: CDR1 DFQATT and CDR2 SNEGSKA (reference sequence). V dropped 3 bases and J dropped 5 bases, with 11 bases sitting between them. The CDR3 runs 13 residues. As DNA, the CDR3 is TGCAGTGCTAGGGATCCGTGCCAAAACATTCAGTACTTC. Translation: CSARDPCQNIQYF.

This clonotype is deemed medium-sized. V is TRBV5-1 and J is TRBJ1-2; possibly TRBD1 for D (5 bases). The ends were cut back, 4 bases at V and 2 bases at J, with 12 bases in the middle. CDR3 length: 14 residues. Germline CDR1 SGHRS, CDR2 YFSETQ. CDR3 sequence (DNA): TGCGCCAGCAGCCATAGAGGGGACAACTATGGCTACACCTTC. Translated: CASSHRGDNYGYTF.

This clonotype is deemed medium-sized. The V call is TRBV23-1, the J call TRBJ2-7, with a weak D call TRBD1 (6 bases). TRBV23-1 is treated as an ORF (open reading frame) with a function not yet certain. This CDR3 is 14 amino acids long. The V end was cut by 8 bases, the J end by 4 bases, with 18 bases between. The CDR3 nucleotides are TGCGCCAGCTGTACAGGGCCCCTTTCGTACGAGCAGTACTTC. Amino acid sequence: CASCTGPLSYEQYF.

This clonotype is medium-sized by share. This rearrangement joins TRBV6-5 to TRBJ2-3; the D gene is possibly TRBD2 (7 bases). Germline CDR1 is MNHEY and CDR2 is SVGAGI. The CDR3 totals 14 residues. Trimming removed 6 bases from V and 4 bases from J, with 14 bases in between. In nucleotides, the CDR3 is TGTGCCAGCAGCATACAGGGAGGGGCAGATACGCAGTATTTT. Its translation: CASSIQGGADTQYF.

By share, this clonotype ranks as medium-sized. V usage is TRBV5-1 and J usage is TRBJ2-1, with D uncertain. Germline values: CDR1 SGHRS, CDR2 YFSETQ. This CDR3 spans 12 amino acids. Trimming shortened V by 0 bases and J by 7 bases, and 5 bases separated the two germline ends. The CDR3 here is CASSLAGNEQFF. The CDR3 DNA follows: TGCGCCAGCAGCTTGGCCGGAAATGAGCAGTTCTTC.

This clonotype was seen a handful of times. The genes are TRBV3-1 and TRBJ1-4, with 8 bases aligning to TRBD1. The V segment lost 1 base and the J segment 8 bases; nucleotides outside the gene matches: 3. There are 14 residues in the CDR3. Germline CDR1 and CDR2: LGHDT and YNNKEL (reference sequence). The CDR3 DNA reads TGTGCCAGCAGCCAAGGGCGACAGGGGGAAAAACTGTTTTTT. Translating it yields CASSQGRQGEKLFF. Full variable domain (remainder filled in from reference TRBV3-1 and TRBJ1-4): DTAVSQTPKYLVTQMGNDKSIKCEQNLGHDTMYWYKQDSKKFLKIMFSYNNKELIINETVPNRFSPKSPDKAHLNLHINSLELGDSAVYFCASSQGRQGEKLFFGSGTQLSVL.

This clonotype qualifies as medium-sized. The gene calls are TRBV7-9 and TRBJ2-3; TRBD2 matches 11 bases. The V and J ends lost 7 bases and 0 bases, in that order; junction bases with no gene match: 12. CDR1 is SEHNR, CDR2 FQNEAQ, per germline (reference sequence). The CDR3 has 18 residues. CDR3 nucleotides: TGTGCCAGCACCGGCGGACTAGCGGGCGGAGGGAGCACAGATACGCAGTATTTT. This codes for CASTGGLAGGGSTDTQYF. The variable domain in full, with the rest retrieved from reference TRBV7-9 and TRBJ2-3, is DTGVSQNPRHKITKRGQNVTFRCDPISEHNRLYWYRQTLGQGPEFLTYFQNEAQLEKSRLLSDRFSAERPKGSFSTLEIQRTEQGDSAMYLCASTGGLAGGGSTDTQYFGPGTRLTVL.

This clonotype was observed a few times. This may be a read error, as it is one base from a much larger clone. V usage is TRBV7-2 and J usage is TRBJ1-3; 7 nucleotides align to TRBD1. Germline V gene data show CDR1 as SGHTA and CDR2 as FQGNSA. The CDR3 contains 17 residues. CDR3 amino acids: CANSLDPPGTAGNTIYF. DNA of the CDR3: TGTGCCAACAGCTTAGACCCCCCCGGGACAGCTGGAAACACCATATATTTT.

This clonotype was counted a single time. The gene calls are TRBV7-2 and TRBJ2-7, with 11 bases aligning to TRBD1. CDR1 and CDR2 (germline): SGHTA, FQGNSA. Germline trimming cut 5 bases from V and 2 bases from J; bases unmatched to any gene: 5. The CDR3 extends over 15 amino acids. This CDR3 is CASSDGTGGAYEQYF. The CDR3 nucleotides read TGTGCCAGCAGCGATGGGACAGGGGGGGCCTACGAGCAGTACTTC.

By its share, this clonotype is medium-sized. V usage is TRBV15 and J usage is TRBJ2-5; no firm D call. The CDR3 totals 13 residues. V was trimmed by 2 bases and J by 3 bases, leaving 7 bases between them. Germline loops: CDR1 LNHNV, CDR2 YYDKDF (reference sequence). The CDR3 region is CATSRLQKETQYF. The CDR3 nucleotides read TGTGCCACCAGCAGACTCCAAAAAGAGACCCAGTACTTC.

Judged by abundance, this clonotype is medium-sized (0.01 to 0.1%). The DNA for the CDR3 is TGTGCCAGCAGTTTACCCACCCGGCGTCAGCCCCAGCATTTT. Its translation: CASSLPTRRQPQHF. The V call is TRBV28, the J call TRBJ1-5; D not resolved. The V gene's germline CDR1 is MDHEN and CDR2 SYDVKM. The germline V and J ends were trimmed by 2 bases and 6 bases, with 11 bases remaining between them. The CDR3 consists of 14 residues. The whole variable domain, remainder taken from reference TRBV28 and TRBJ1-5, is DVKVTQSSRYLVKRTGEKVFLECVQDMDHENMFWYRQDPGLGLRLIYFSYDVKMKEKGDIPEGYSVSREKKERFSLILESASTNQTSMYLCASSLPTRRQPQHFGDGTRLSIL.

This clonotype is classed as medium-sized. The chain has TRBV2 and TRBJ2-2; D possibly corresponds to TRBD2 (5 bases). V shed 4 bases and J shed 2 bases, with 11 bases lying between them. CDR3 size: 15 residues. Germline V gene data show CDR1 as SNHLY and CDR2 as FYNNEI. CDR3 nucleotides: TGTGCCAGCAGTGCTCAGCGGCCAAACACCGGGGAGCTGTTTTTT. Its translation is CASSAQRPNTGELFF. The full variable domain, its missing parts supplied by reference TRBV2 and TRBJ2-2, is EPEVTQTPSHQVTQMGQEVILRCVPISNHLYFYWYRQILGQKVEFLVSFYNNEISEKSEIFDDQFSVERPDGSNFTLKIRSTKLEDSAMYFCASSAQRPNTGELFFGEGSRLTVL.

By share, this clonotype counts as medium-sized (0.01 to 0.1%). This sequence joins TRBV12-3 or TRBV12-4 and TRBJ1-2; D possibly corresponds to TRBD1 (5 bases). The CDR3 covers 13 residues. V was shortened by 6 bases and J by 6 bases, with 14 bases between the two germline ends. CDR3 in amino acids: CASRGRAKNGYTF. Written as DNA, the CDR3 is TGTGCCAGCAGGGGACGGGCCAAAAATGGCTACACCTTC.

A single count supports this clonotype. The V and J genes are TRBV7-2 and TRBJ1-1, with TRBD1 as a possible D gene (5 bases). Germline assignment: CDR1 SGHTA and CDR2 FQGNSA. CDR3 size: 14 residues. V shed 0 bases and J shed 1 base, with 6 bases lying between them. The CDR3 is CASSLAGTNTEAFF. Written as DNA, the CDR3 is TGTGCCAGCAGCTTAGCAGGGACGAACACTGAAGCTTTCTTT.

In its sample, this clonotype is medium-sized. The chain has TRBV9 and TRBJ2-1; the D gene is possibly TRBD2 (5 bases). Germline CDR1 reads SGDLS; CDR2 reads YYNGEE. The CDR3 covers 15 residues. V lost 4 bases to trimming and J lost 2 bases, with 13 bases between them. DNA for the CDR3: TGTGCCAGCAGCTGGACTGCAAACGCCTACAATGAGCAGTTCTTC. Residues: CASSWTANAYNEQFF.

By frequency in the sample, this clonotype is medium-sized. V is TRBV7-2 and J is TRBJ2-1, with 9 bases matching TRBD2. This CDR3 has 18 residues. The junction had 13 bases not matched to a gene; V was cut back by 4 bases and J by 3 bases. In germline, CDR1 is SGHTA, CDR2 FQGNSA. CDR3 in amino acids: CASSSQPSSGAFYNEQFF. The CDR3 DNA reads as TGTGCCAGCAGCTCACAACCCTCTAGCGGGGCCTTCTACAATGAGCAGTTCTTC.

By share, this clonotype ranks as medium-sized. The rearrangement joins TRBV20-1 to TRBJ2-2, with 10 bases aligning to TRBD2. CDR1 is DFQATT and CDR2 is SNEGSKA in the germline V gene (reference sequence). The CDR3 is 15 amino acids. The ends lost 0 bases at V and 5 bases at J; junction bases unmatched: 3. CDR3 residues: CSARDELAGTGELFF. In DNA, the CDR3 is TGCAGTGCTAGAGATGAACTAGCGGGGACCGGGGAGCTGTTTTTT.

This clonotype is categorized as large (0.1 to 1%). V usage is TRBV5-5 and J usage is TRBJ2-2; TRBD2 is a possible D gene (6 bases). The CDR3 spans 16 residues. Trimming stripped 4 bases from V and 3 bases from J, with 16 bases between. Germline V lookup: CDR1 SGHKS, CDR2 YYEKEE (reference sequence). CDR3: CASSRRELLYTGELFF. As DNA, the CDR3 is TGTGCCAGCAGCCGCCGGGAGCTACTTTACACCGGGGAGCTGTTTTTT.

By sample fraction, this clonotype is medium-sized (0.01 to 0.1%). The V call is TRBV9, the J call TRBJ2-7, with a tentative D call TRBD1 (5 bases). CDR3 length equals 14 residues. The germline CDR1 and CDR2 sequences are SGDLS and YYNGEE. The germline V and J ends were trimmed by 0 bases and 4 bases, with 11 bases remaining between them. In nucleotides, the CDR3 is TGTGCCAGCAGCGTAGGATTGGGGCTTTACGAGCAGTACTTC. Its protein product is CASSVGLGLYEQYF.

This clonotype is medium-sized (0.01 to 0.1%) by share. The chain carries TRBV4-2 and TRBJ2-5, with 7 bases matching TRBD2. Germline trimming cut 3 bases from V and 1 base from J; bases unmatched to any gene: 5. The CDR3 consists of 15 residues. Germline V lookup: CDR1 LGHNA, CDR2 YNFKEQ. The CDR3 spells CASSHDAGVQETQYF. CDR3 DNA sequence: TGTGCCAGCAGCCATGATGCGGGAGTCCAAGAGACCCAGTACTTC.

CDR3 coding DNA: TGCGCCAGCAGCTTAGGGGCAGGGATGAACACTGAAGCTTTCTTT. Translation: CASSLGAGMNTEAFF. V and J are TRBV5-1 and TRBJ1-1, with D perhaps TRBD1 (5 bases). The CDR3 is made up of 15 amino acids. Germline CDR1 SGHRS, CDR2 YFSETQ. Trimming pared 2 bases from V and 0 bases from J, leaving 11 bases between.

This clonotype showed up just a few times. The V gene is TRBV9, the J gene TRBJ2-7, with a weak D call TRBD2 (5 bases). V lost 4 bases and J lost 6, with 14 bases in between. Germline V CDR1 and CDR2: SGDLS, YYNGEE. This CDR3 has 13 residues. CDR3: CASSPFGVGEQYF. The CDR3 DNA reads as TGTGCCAGCAGCCCTTTCGGGGTGGGCGAGCAGTACTTC.

This clonotype rates as medium-sized. CDR3 sequence reads: CASSLGSNYEQYF. The CDR3 coding sequence is TGCGCCAGCAGCTTGGGCAGCAACTACGAGCAGTACTTC. The chain is built from TRBV5-1 and TRBJ2-7; D is undetermined. The CDR3 spans 13 residues. Germline V gene lookup returns CDR1 SGHRS and CDR2 YFSETQ. With 0 bases removed from V and 3 bases from J, the gap between germline ends came to 7 bases.

This clonotype is classed as medium-sized. J is TRBJ2-5 and V is TRBV11-3; no reliable D call. Germline CDR1 reads SGHNT; CDR2 reads YENEEA. V was clipped by 2 bases and J by 2 bases, with 9 bases between them. The CDR3 is 14 amino acids. Here the CDR3 reads CASSLWRYQETQYF. In DNA, the CDR3 is TGTGCCAGCAGCTTATGGCGTTATCAAGAGACCCAGTACTTC. Looking up the rest from reference TRBV11-3 and TRBJ2-5 gives the full variable domain: EAGVVQSPRYKIIEKKQPVAFWCNPISGHNTLYWYLQNLGQGPELLIRYENEEAVDDSQLPKDRFSAERLKGVDSTLKIQPAELGDSAVYLCASSLWRYQETQYFGPGTRLLVL.

This clonotype is labeled as medium-sized. The CDR3 sequence is CASSLTGLGYSYNEQFF. In DNA form, the CDR3 reads TGTGCCAGCAGCTTAACGGGTCTGGGGTACTCCTACAATGAGCAGTTCTTC. This sequence joins TRBV7-3 and TRBJ2-1; D is uncertain. Germline V gene sequence: CDR1 SGHTA, CDR2 FQGTGA. Trimming removed 0 bases at V and 0 bases at J, with 12 bases between. The CDR3 covers 17 residues.

In its sample, this clonotype ranks as medium-sized. The chain combines TRBV11-3 with TRBJ2-2; 10 bases align to TRBD2. V shed 5 bases, J shed 3 bases, and the junction held 6 bases outside the gene matches. Germline values: CDR1 SGHNT, CDR2 YENEEA. CDR3 size: 16 residues. CDR3 protein: CASSPLAGGDTGELFF. In DNA, the CDR3 is TGTGCCAGCAGCCCATTAGCGGGAGGTGACACCGGGGAGCTGTTTTTT.